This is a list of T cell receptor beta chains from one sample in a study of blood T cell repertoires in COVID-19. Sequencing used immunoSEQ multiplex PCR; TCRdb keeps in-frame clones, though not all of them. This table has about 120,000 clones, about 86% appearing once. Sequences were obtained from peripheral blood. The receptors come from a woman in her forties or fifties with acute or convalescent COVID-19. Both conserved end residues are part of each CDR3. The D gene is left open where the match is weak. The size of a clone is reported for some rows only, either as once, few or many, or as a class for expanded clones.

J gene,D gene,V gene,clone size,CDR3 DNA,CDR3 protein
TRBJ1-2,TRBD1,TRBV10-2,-,TGCGCCAGCAGTCCAAGACAGGGGAAGAATGGCTACACCTTC,CASSPRQGKNGYTF
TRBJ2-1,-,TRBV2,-,TGTGCCAGCAGTGCGACAGACAATGAGCAGTTCTTC,CASSATDNEQFF
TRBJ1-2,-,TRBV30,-,TGTGCCTGTCAGGGAATGAACTATGGCTACACCTTC,CACQGMNYGYTF
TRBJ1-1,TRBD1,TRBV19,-,TGTGCCAGTAGTAAGGACAGGGGGACGGACACTGAAGCTTTCTTT,CASSKDRGTDTEAFF
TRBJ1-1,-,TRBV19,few,TGTGCCAGTAGTATAGGGCTTGACATTTCGGCAGCTTTCTTT,CASSIGLDISAAFF
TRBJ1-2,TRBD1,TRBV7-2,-,TGTGCCAGCAGCTCCAACAGGGGGCAGAATGGCTACACCTTC,CASSSNRGQNGYTF
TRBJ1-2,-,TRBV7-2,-,TGTGCCAGCAGCTTAGCAAAAGCCGGAGACTATGGCTACACCTTC,CASSLAKAGDYGYTF
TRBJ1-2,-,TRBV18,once,TGTGCCAGCTCACCAACGGCAGGGGTGGCGGATGGCTACACCTTC,CASSPTAGVADGYTF
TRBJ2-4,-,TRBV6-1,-,TGTGCCAGCAGTGAAGGGAGGGACGGAGCCAAAAACATTCAGTACTTC,CASSEGRDGAKNIQYF
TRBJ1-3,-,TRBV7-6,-,TGTGCCAGCAGCGGACAGGGAAACACCATATATTTT,CASSGQGNTIYF
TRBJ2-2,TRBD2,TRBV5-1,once,TGCGCCAGCAGCTTGGGCGGACTAGCGGGAGTGGGGGAGCTGTTTTTT,CASSLGGLAGVGELFF
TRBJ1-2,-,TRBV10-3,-,TGTGCCATCAGTCAGGGGATAAGGTATGGCTACACCTTC,CAISQGIRYGYTF
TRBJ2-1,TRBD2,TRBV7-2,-,TGTGCCAGCAGCTTAGATGCGAGCGGGGGGGCGTGGGATGAGCAGTTCTTC,CASSLDASGGAWDEQFF
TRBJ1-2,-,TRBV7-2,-,TGTGCCAGCAGCTTAGGTGGAGGCCTTAACTATGGCTACACCTTC,CASSLGGGLNYGYTF
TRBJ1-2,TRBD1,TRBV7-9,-,TGTGCCAGCAGCTTAGTGGGTGGCAGGGGGTCCGACACCTTC,CASSLVGGRGSDTF
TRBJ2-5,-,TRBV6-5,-,TGTGCCAGCAGTTACGTAGCGAGCGAGACCCAGTACTTC,CASSYVASETQYF
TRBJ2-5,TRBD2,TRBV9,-,TGTGCCAGCAGCGTTGCCGGGACTAACGAGGAGACCCAGTACTTC,CASSVAGTNEETQYF
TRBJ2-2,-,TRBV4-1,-,TGCGCCAGCAGCCAAGATTCCTCGTACACCGGGGAGCTGTTTTTT,CASSQDSSYTGELFF
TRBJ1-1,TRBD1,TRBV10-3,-,TGTGCCATCACTCCGGGACAGGGGGCAGGCATGAACACTGAAGCTTTCTTT,CAITPGQGAGMNTEAFF
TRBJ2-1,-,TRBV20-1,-,TGCAGTGCTAGTCACCGGTACAATGAGCAGTTCTTC,CSASHRYNEQFF
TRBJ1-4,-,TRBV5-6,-,TGTGCCAGCAGCCATTCAGGGAGGTGGGGTGAAAAACTGTTTTTT,CASSHSGRWGEKLFF
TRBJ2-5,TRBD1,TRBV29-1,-,TGCAGCGTCCCACAGGGGGCCGAGACCCAGTACTTC,CSVPQGAETQYF
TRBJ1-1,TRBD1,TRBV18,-,TGTGCCAGCTCAGACAGGGTTTTGGGCACTGAAGCTTTCTTT,CASSDRVLGTEAFF
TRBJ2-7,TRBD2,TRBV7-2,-,TGTGCCAGCAGCCCGGGGACTAGCGGGGGCCCCTCCTACGAGCAGTACTTC,CASSPGTSGGPSYEQYF
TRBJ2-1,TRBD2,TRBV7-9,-,TGTGCCAGCAGACCAGGACTAGCGGGGGACAATGAGCAGTTCTTC,CASRPGLAGDNEQFF
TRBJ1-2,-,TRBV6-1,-,TGTGCCAGCAGTGAAGGGGGGCCGTACGGCTACACCTTC,CASSEGGPYGYTF
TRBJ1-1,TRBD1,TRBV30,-,TGTGCCTGGACCCCCTTACAGGGGACGAACACTGAAGCTTTCTTT,CAWTPLQGTNTEAFF
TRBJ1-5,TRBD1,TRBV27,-,TGTGCCAGCAGGGACGGGACAGGGGGCTCTACCGGGAATCAGCCCCAGCATTTT,CASRDGTGGSTGNQPQHF
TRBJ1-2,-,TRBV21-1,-,TGTGCCAGCAGCTCACGGGAGACAGGGGAAGAAGGCTACACCTTC,CASSSRETGEEGYTF
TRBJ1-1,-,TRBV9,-,TGTGCCAGCAGCGTGGGACTACAGGGACGCACTGAAGCTTTCTTT,CASSVGLQGRTEAFF
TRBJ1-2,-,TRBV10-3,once,TGTGCCATCAGTGAGTCGAACCGGCAGGGGCTCTATGGCTACACCTTC,CAISESNRQGLYGYTF
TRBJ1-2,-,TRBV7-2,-,TGTGCCAGCAGTTACCTGGTGGCAGGGAATGGCTACACCTTC,CASSYLVAGNGYTF
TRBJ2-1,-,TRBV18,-,TGTGCCAGCTCCCCTCCAGGCAATGAGCAGTTCTTC,CASSPPGNEQFF
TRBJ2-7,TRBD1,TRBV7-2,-,TGTGCCAGCAGCTTAGGACAGGGGGCCTTCTACGAGCAGTACTTC,CASSLGQGAFYEQYF
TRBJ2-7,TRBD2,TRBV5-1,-,TGCGCCAGCAGCTTGACTAGCGGGAGTTACTACGAGCAGTACTTC,CASSLTSGSYYEQYF
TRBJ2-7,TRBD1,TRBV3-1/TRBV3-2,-,TGTGCCAGCAGCCAAGATCTGACAGGGGGGTACGAGCAGTACTTC,CASSQDLTGGYEQYF
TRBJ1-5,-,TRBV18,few,TGTGCCAGCTCACTTGGACACCTTAGCAATCAGCCCCAGCATTTT,CASSLGHLSNQPQHF
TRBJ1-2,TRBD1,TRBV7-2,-,TGTGCCAGCAGCTTAGACAGGGGGCGAGGCTATGGCTACACCTTC,CASSLDRGRGYGYTF
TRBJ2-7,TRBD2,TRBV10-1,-,TGCGCCAGCAGTGGGGGGACTAGCGGGAACTACGAGCAGTACTTC,CASSGGTSGNYEQYF
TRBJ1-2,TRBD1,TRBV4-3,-,TGCGCCAGCAGCCAAGCGGCCGGGGACAGGGGACCGTATGGCTACACCTTC,CASSQAAGDRGPYGYTF